One and the same sample provided the 15 T cell receptor beta chains below, sequenced in a study of blood T cell repertoires in COVID-19. Repertoires were generated with immunoSEQ multiplex PCR, while TCRdb's copy carries only in-frame clones and drops some. Of 150,000 to 200,000 clones detected, around 84% appear once; the ten largest clones hold roughly 6%. Sequenced input: PBMCs or T cells enriched from blood (not recorded which). The source is a man aged 40-49 years who had recovered from COVID-19.

The chain employs TRBV5-1 and TRBJ2-5; the match to TRBD1 covers 12 bases. This CDR3 spans 16 amino acids. Looked up from germline, CDR1 is SGHRS and CDR2 is YFSETQ. With 0 bases clipped from V and 5 bases from J, the junction kept 5 bases outside the gene matches. The CDR3 is CASSLEGDRGQETQYF. Here the CDR3 DNA reads TGCGCCAGCAGCTTGGAAGGGGACAGGGGGCAGGAGACCCAGTACTTC.

The chain links TRBV19 to TRBJ1-4, with a weak D call TRBD1 (5 bases). Deletions cut 5 bases from V and 6 bases from J, with 13 bases between. The germline CDR1 and CDR2 sequences are LNHDA and SQIVND (reference sequence). The CDR3 length is 14 residues. CDR3 sequence: CASSRGTGDEKLFF. In DNA, the CDR3 is TGTGCCAGTAGTCGTGGGACGGGAGATGAAAAACTGTTTTTT.

The genes are TRBV5-1 and TRBJ2-3, with 10 bases that match TRBD1. Germline CDR1 reads SGHRS; CDR2 reads YFSETQ. The CDR3 has 15 residues. Trimming cost V 3 bases and J 4 bases; bases outside gene matches: 5. The CDR3 sequence: CASSSDGTGADTQYF. In DNA, the CDR3 is TGCGCCAGCAGCTCTGACGGGACAGGGGCAGATACGCAGTATTTT.

V gene TRBV18 combines with J gene TRBJ1-2; TRBD1 matches 7 bases. CDR3 size: 14 residues. Per germline, CDR1 KGHSH and CDR2 LQKENI. Unmatched junction bases numbered 4, after V lost 2 bases and J lost 4 bases. The CDR3 bases are TGTGCCAGCTCACCAGAGGGGGCAGGCTATGGCTACACCTTC. It encodes CASSPEGAGYGYTF.

This rearrangement joins TRBV18 to TRBJ1-2; 9 bases are shared with TRBD1. Trimming took 3 bases from V and 6 from J; bases not matched to a gene: 2. The CDR3 loop spans 13 amino acids. Germline V lookup: CDR1 KGHSH, CDR2 LQKENI. The CDR3 DNA is TGTGCCAGCTCACCGACAGGGGGGCATGGCTACACCTTC. Its protein product is CASSPTGGHGYTF.

The CDR3 sequence is CASSEGPTEQYV. The CDR3 region has the DNA TGTGCCAGCAGTGAAGGGCCCACCGAGCAGTACGTC. The rearrangement joins TRBV2 to TRBJ2-7; D gene ambiguous. The germline CDR1 and CDR2 sequences are SNHLY and FYNNEI. Trimming removed 1 base from V and 6 bases from J, with 7 bases in between. The CDR3 sequence is 12 residues long.

The chain links TRBV5-1 to TRBJ2-1; D remains unclear. CDR1 SGHRS and CDR2 YFSETQ come from the germline V gene. This CDR3 region has 14 residues. The V end lost 2 bases, the J end lost 1 base, and 7 bases lay between the germline ends. CDR3: CASSFSFSYNEQFF. In nucleotides, the CDR3 is TGCGCCAGCAGCTTTTCATTTTCCTACAATGAGCAGTTCTTC.

The chain employs TRBV19 and TRBJ1-1, with D tentatively TRBD1 (5 bases). This CDR3 has 17 amino acids. V lost 0 bases and J lost 6, with 20 bases in between. The germline CDR1 and CDR2 sequences are LNHDA and SQIVND (reference sequence). The CDR3 sequence: CASSIEGGRLSSAEAFF. The DNA for the CDR3 is TGTGCCAGTAGTATAGAGGGGGGGAGACTATCAAGTGCTGAAGCTTTCTTT.

In nucleotides, the CDR3 is TGTGCCAGCAGCTTGGCCATAGGGGGCTCAGAGACCCAGTACTTC. This codes for CASSLAIGGSETQYF. The gene calls are TRBV5-5 and TRBJ2-5, with 7 bases identical to TRBD1. The CDR3 contains 15 residues. Germline-derived CDR1 and CDR2 are SGHKS and YYEKEE (reference sequence). J gave up 4 bases and V 0 bases, and 6 bases lay outside the gene matches.

V and J are TRBV5-1 and TRBJ1-1; no definite D call. Trimming removed 2 bases from V and 2 bases from J, with 7 bases in between. The CDR3 consists of 13 residues. Germline CDR1 reads SGHRS; CDR2 reads YFSETQ. The CDR3 DNA follows: TGCGCCAGCAGCTTTCGAGGTAACACTGAAGCTTTCTTT. Protein: CASSFRGNTEAFF.

V is TRBV7-7 and J is TRBJ1-1; D is possibly TRBD1 (6 bases). This CDR3 comprises 15 residues. V was shortened by 2 bases and J by 5 bases, with 15 bases between the two germline ends. CDR1 and CDR2 (germline): SSHAT, FNYEAQ (reference sequence). The CDR3 loop reads CASSLPGQGATEAFF. The CDR3 DNA follows: TGTGCCAGCAGCTTACCGGGACAAGGGGCAACTGAAGCTTTCTTT.

This clone was counted between two and nine times. This chain joins TRBV6-1 and TRBJ1-5; D is possibly TRBD1 (6 bases). There are 15 residues in the CDR3. Between the trimmed V and J ends, which lost 2 bases and 9 bases, there was a span of 17 bases. The germline CDR1 and CDR2 sequences are MNHNS and SASEGT. DNA of the CDR3: TGTGCCAGCAGTGAAAGTCGGGGGGCAGTGTGGCCCCAGCATTTT. Encoded protein: CASSESRGAVWPQHF.

V is TRBV5-4 and J is TRBJ2-2; 12 bases agree with TRBD2. From germline, CDR1 is SGHNT and CDR2 YYREEE (reference sequence). CDR3 size: 17 residues. V was clipped by 1 base and J by 1 base; unmatched bases: 2. The chain's CDR3 is CASSLPSGGVNTGELFF. CDR3 coding DNA: TGTGCCAGCAGCTTGCCTAGCGGGGGGGTGAACACCGGGGAGCTGTTTTTT.

The table lists this clone with a few counts. This rearrangement joins TRBV24-1 to TRBJ1-2; TRBD1 matches 9 bases. There are 14 residues in the CDR3. Germline CDR1 and CDR2: KGHDR and SFDVKD. Losses at the gene ends were 6 bases for V and 7 bases for J; bases not matched to a gene: 8. The CDR3 here is CATSPGDRDSGYTF. The CDR3 DNA reads TGTGCCACCAGTCCTGGGGACAGGGATAGTGGCTACACCTTC.

As regards this clone: Other DNA variants within this sample encode the same CDR3. This rearrangement joins TRBV7-3 to TRBJ1-2; TRBD1 matches 9 bases. The V gene's germline CDR1 is SGHTA and CDR2 FQGTGA. There are 14 residues in the CDR3. V was pared by 1 base and J by 6 bases, with 3 bases of the junction left unmatched. The CDR3 nucleotides are TGTGCCAGCAGCTTAAAAGGACAGGGGCATGGCTACACCTTC. Its protein is CASSLKGQGHGYTF. Looking up the rest from reference TRBV7-3 and TRBJ1-2 gives the full variable domain: GAGVSQTPSNKVTEKGKYVELRCDPISGHTALYWYRQSLGQGPEFLIYFQGTGAADDSGLPNDRFFAVRPEGSVSTLKIQRTERGDSAVYLCASSLKGQGHGYTFGSGTRLTVV.